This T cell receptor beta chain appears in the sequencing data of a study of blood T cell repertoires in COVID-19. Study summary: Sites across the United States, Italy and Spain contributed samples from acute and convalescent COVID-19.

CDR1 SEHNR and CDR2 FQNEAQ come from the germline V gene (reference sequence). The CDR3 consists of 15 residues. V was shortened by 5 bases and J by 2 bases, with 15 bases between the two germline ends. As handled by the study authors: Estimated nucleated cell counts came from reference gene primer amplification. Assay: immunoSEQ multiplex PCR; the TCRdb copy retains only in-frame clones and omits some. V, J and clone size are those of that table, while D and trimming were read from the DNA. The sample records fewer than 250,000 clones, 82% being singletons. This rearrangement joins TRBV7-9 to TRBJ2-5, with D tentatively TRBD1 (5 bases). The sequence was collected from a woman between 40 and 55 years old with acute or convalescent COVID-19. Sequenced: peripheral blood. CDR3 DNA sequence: TGTGCCAGCAGCCTAGACAGTACCTCGCAAGAGACCCAGTACTTC. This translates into CASSLDSTSQETQYF.